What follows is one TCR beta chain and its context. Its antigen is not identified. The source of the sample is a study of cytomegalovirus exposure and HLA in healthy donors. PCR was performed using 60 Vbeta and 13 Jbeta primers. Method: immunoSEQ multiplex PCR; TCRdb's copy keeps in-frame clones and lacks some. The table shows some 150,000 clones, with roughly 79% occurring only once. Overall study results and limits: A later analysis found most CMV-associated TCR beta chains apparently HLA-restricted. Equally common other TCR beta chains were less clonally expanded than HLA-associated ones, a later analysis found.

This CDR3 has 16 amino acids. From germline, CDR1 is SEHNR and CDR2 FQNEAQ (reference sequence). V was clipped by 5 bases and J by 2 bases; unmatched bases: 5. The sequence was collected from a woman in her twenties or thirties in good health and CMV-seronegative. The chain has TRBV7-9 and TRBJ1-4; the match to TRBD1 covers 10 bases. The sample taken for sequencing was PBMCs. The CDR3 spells CASSRGQGNTNEKLFF. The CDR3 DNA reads TGTGCCAGCAGCCGGGGACAGGGGAATACTAATGAAAAACTGTTTTTT.